These 2 T cell receptor beta chains were all obtained from the same sample, sequenced in a study of T cell changes during pregnancy in multiple sclerosis. TCRdb's copy holds only in-frame clones and misses some; the assay was immunoSEQ multiplex PCR. The sample carries approximately 83,000 clones, 85% to 95% recorded once. The source material was peripheral blood, sampled in the first trimester of pregnancy. The origin of the receptors is a female donor with multiple sclerosis, enrolled in a pregnancy study.

This chain joins TRBV9 and TRBJ1-2, with TRBD1 identical over 7 bases. CDR1 and CDR2 (germline): SGDLS, YYNGEE. Unmatched junction bases numbered 6, after V lost 3 bases and J lost 4 bases. This CDR3 is 14 amino acids long. For the CDR3, the DNA is TGTGCCAGCAGCGCAGGGGGTCTTGGCTATGGCTACACCTTC. Translation gives CASSAGGLGYGYTF.

This clone was counted between two and nine times. The gene calls are TRBV27 and TRBJ2-7; 8 nucleotides align to TRBD1. The CDR3 contains 13 residues. Germline CDR1 MNHEY, CDR2 SMNVEV (reference sequence). After removal of 5 bases from V and 7 bases from J, the junction contained 7 bases not matched to a gene. The CDR3 protein is CASSRTGSEEQYF. The CDR3 nucleotides are TGTGCCAGCAGTCGGACAGGGTCGGAGGAGCAGTACTTC.